This TCR beta chain was profiled in a study of regulatory T cells in long-lasting Graves disease. This clonotype was detected many times. Its antigen is not known. V lost 3 bases and J 9 bases, leaving 21 bases between the germline ends. The CDR3 extends over 16 amino acids. Germline loops: CDR1 SGHAT, CDR2 FQDESV (reference sequence). Building the TCR beta libraries relied on iRepertoire HTBI primers, and CDR3 regions underwent Arm-PCR. TCRdb independently ran MiXCR on the multiplex PCR reads; one entry per CDR3 protein. The repertoire holds roughly 450,000 distinct CDR3 sequences, 20% seen once, with under 9% in the top ten. General study points: Whereas new patients shared 870 or so public clonotypes, persistent patients shared more, at 2,500 to 3,500. A reduction in accuracy may have resulted from the small sample size.

The time point here: persistent/refractory GD, antithyroid drugs over 5 years with positive TRAb. The TCR library was made from RNA that had been extracted from PBMCs in TRIzol. The TCR sequence derives from a female donor with Graves disease. V gene TRBV11-1 combines with J gene TRBJ2-1; maybe TRBD2 (6 bases). Specimen: peripheral blood mononuclear cells (PBMCs), collected when the disease was refractory, from a patient treated with antithyroid drugs. CDR3: CASSFLLASLRSEQFF. CDR3 sequence (DNA): TGTGCCAGCAGCTTCCTTCTAGCGTCCCTCCGCAGTGAGCAGTTCTTC.